Following are 9 T cell receptor beta chains from one sample sequenced in a study of OX40 agonist ivuxolimab in advanced cancers. The protocol was immunoSEQ multiplex PCR, while the TCRdb copy is restricted to in-frame clones and leaves out a portion. The sample lists over 70,000 clones, 80% to 90% occurring once. The input for sequencing was CD4+ or CD8+ T cells sorted from blood, taken in a trial of the OX40 agonist ivuxolimab. These receptors were obtained from an adult with an advanced solid tumor such as melanoma, head and neck, liver or kidney cancer.

This clone was picked up one time. This chain uses TRBV5-1 with TRBJ2-2; 10 bases align to TRBD1. The V gene end was trimmed by 7 bases and the J gene end by 4 bases; junction bases not matched to a gene: 7. The germline V gene has CDR1 SGHRS and CDR2 YFSETQ. The CDR3 consists of 15 residues. In nucleotides, the CDR3 is TGCGCCAGCCAGAGGGACAGGGGCGGCACCGGGGAGCTGTTTTTT. This sequence encodes CASQRDRGGTGELFF. Variable domain in full (rest from reference TRBV5-1 and TRBJ2-2): KAGVTQTPRYLIKTRGQQVTLSCSPISGHRSVSWYQQTPGQGLQFLFEYFSETQRNKGNFPGRFSGRQFSNSRSEMNVSTLELGDSALYLCASQRDRGGTGELFFGEGSRLTVL.

CDR3 DNA: TGCGCCAGCAGCGACCGCCAGGGCTATGGCTACACCTTC. Its translation is CASSDRQGYGYTF. J is TRBJ1-2 and V is TRBV5-1; tentatively, D is TRBD1 (5 bases). The CDR3 spans 13 residues. The V gene's germline CDR1 is SGHRS and CDR2 YFSETQ. Trimming took 4 bases from V and 4 from J, leaving 11 bases between them.

The chain combines TRBV7-3 with TRBJ2-1, with D perhaps TRBD1 (5 bases). This CDR3 has 14 residues. With 1 base removed from V and 7 bases from J, the gap between germline ends came to 11 bases. Germline V gives CDR1 SGHTA, CDR2 FQGTGA. CDR3 coding DNA: TGTGCCAGCAGCTTAAATGCAGGGATTAATGAGCAGTTCTTC. Residues: CASSLNAGINEQFF.

The chain uses TRBV7-2 and TRBJ2-1, with 9 bases lining up with TRBD1. CDR1 and CDR2 (germline): SGHTA, FQGNSA. Germline trimming cut 4 bases from V and 8 bases from J; bases unmatched to any gene: 6. The CDR3 covers 14 residues. This CDR3 is CASSSGTGNHEQFF. CDR3 sequence (DNA): TGTGCCAGCAGCTCTGGGACAGGGAACCATGAGCAGTTCTTC.

This clone has more than one count but fewer than ten. Within the sample, other DNA sequences also encode this same CDR3. The rearrangement joins TRBV11-2 to TRBJ1-2; the match to TRBD1 covers 7 bases. CDR1 is SGHAT, CDR2 FQNNGV, per germline. The V gene end was trimmed by 0 bases and the J gene end by 4 bases; junction bases not matched to a gene: 2. The CDR3 sequence is 14 residues long. In DNA form, the CDR3 reads TGTGCCAGCAGCTTAGAGCCAGGGGGCTATGGCTACACCTTC. Translating gives CASSLEPGGYGYTF.

CDR3 residues: CAISDTRWGEKLFF. CDR3 sequence (DNA): TGTGCCATCAGTGACACCCGATGGGGCGAAAAACTGTTTTTT. This chain connects TRBV10-3 to TRBJ1-4; tentative D call: TRBD1 (5 bases). The CDR3 sequence is 14 residues long. The V gene lost 3 bases and the J gene lost 8 bases, with 13 bases spanning the gap. Germline CDR1 and CDR2: ENHRY and SYGVKD.

The V gene is TRBV30, the J gene TRBJ1-2, with TRBD1 matching over 8 bases. Losses at the gene ends were 5 bases for V and 11 bases for J; bases not matched to a gene: 7. Per germline, CDR1 GTSNPN and CDR2 SVGIG (reference sequence). The CDR3 totals 11 residues. The chain's CDR3 is CAWQGATSYTF. CDR3 bases: TGTGCCTGGCAGGGGGCGACGAGTTACACCTTC.

This clone was found once. The junction departs from the called germline gene at one end, perhaps through a read error. The chain has TRBV6-9 and TRBJ1-2, with D possibly matching TRBD1 (5 bases). Germline CDR1 and CDR2: MNHGY and SVAAGI. This CDR3 has 12 amino acids. The CDR3 coding sequence is TGTACCAGCAGCCGGCAGGGAAGGGGCTACACCTTC. Translating gives CTSSRQGRGYTF.

The chain recombines TRBV6-6 with TRBJ1-1; D is uncertain. The length of the CDR3 is 12 residues. In germline, CDR1 is MNHNY, CDR2 SVGAGI (reference sequence). The ends were cut back, 6 bases at V and 9 bases at J, with 14 bases in the middle. The CDR3 coding sequence is TGTGCCAGCAGGACTCGAGACCTTCAAGCTTTCTTT. Encoded protein: CASRTRDLQAFF.